The clone carrying this T cell receptor (beta chain) showed up just a few times. The sample comes from a study of Graves' ophthalmopathy and Graves' hyperthyroidism. Germline V gives CDR1 SQVTM, CDR2 ANQGSEA. V lost 1 base, J lost 6 bases, and 12 bases lay in between. CDR3 size: 13 residues. Amplifying from RNA transcripts, the study obtained TCR beta CDR3 regions. Second-round multiplex PCR came after first-round RT-PCR with HTBI primers. TCRdb fed the multiplex PCR reads into MiXCR, producing one record per CDR3 protein. The sample records about 600,000 distinct CDR3 sequences, less than 45% being singletons.

The J gene is TRBJ1-2, the V gene TRBV29-1; weak D call: TRBD1 (6 bases). The source material was peripheral blood or thyroid tissue (not recorded which). The receptor comes from an adult man with Graves' hyperthyroidism. DNA of the CDR3: TGCAGCGTTGAAGCTGCAGGGGTCGATGGCTACACCTTC. Its protein product is CSVEAAGVDGYTF.